This note documents a single T cell receptor beta chain sequence. No antigen is known for it. This record belongs to a study of immune evolution from preneoplasia to lung adenocarcinoma. Study conclusions and caveats: KRAS-mutant nodules had the highest T cell clonality. Later-stage lesions seemingly showed higher T cell density and diversity than normal lung.

Profiling relied on immunoSEQ multiplex PCR, and the TCRdb table lists in-frame clones only, not all of them. This table holds 30,000 to 45,000 clones, roughly 74% found once. The CDR3 contains 15 residues. The V and J ends lost 1 base and 1 base respectively, with 11 bases between them. CDR1 and CDR2 from the germline V gene are SGDLS and YYNGEE. The TCR sequence derives from a person aged 55 to 69 with lung adenocarcinoma. The sequencing sample was made of FFPE invasive lung adenocarcinoma tissue. The gene calls are TRBV9 and TRBJ1-2; D call uncertain. Written as DNA, the CDR3 is TGTGCCAGCAGCGTATGGGATTCCATTAACTATGGCTACACCTTC. This encodes CASSVWDSINYGYTF.